These 13 T cell receptor beta chains were sequenced from one sample in a study of blood T cell repertoires in COVID-19. The data were produced by immunoSEQ multiplex PCR, yet TCRdb's version contains in-frame clones alone and is incomplete. This repertoire shows about half a million clones, 80% to 90% found once; its top ten account for approximately 3.2%. The source material was peripheral blood. The origin of the receptors is a human donor in a cohort sampled during active COVID-19.

This chain joins TRBV10-1 and TRBJ2-7, with 10 bases that match TRBD2. The V gene's germline CDR1 is WNHNN and CDR2 SYGVQD (reference sequence). The CDR3 consists of 16 residues. With 0 bases clipped from V and 5 bases from J, the junction kept 7 bases outside the gene matches. CDR3 DNA: TGCGCCAGCAGTGAGTCGGGGCTAGCGGGAGTACACGAGCAGTACTTC. Translation gives CASSESGLAGVHEQYF.

The rearrangement links TRBV5-4 to TRBJ2-1; D gene ambiguous. Germline V gene data show CDR1 as SGHNT and CDR2 as YYREEE (reference sequence). The CDR3 is 18 residues long. V lost 0 bases and J lost 0, with 16 bases in between. CDR3 region: CASSLGSVLMSSYNEQFF. The CDR3 bases are TGTGCCAGCAGCTTGGGTTCGGTTCTGATGAGCTCCTACAATGAGCAGTTCTTC.

The J gene is TRBJ1-5, the V gene TRBV9; no definite D call. Germline-derived CDR1 and CDR2 are SGDLS and YYNGEE. The CDR3 spans 15 residues. Between the trimmed V and J ends, which lost 0 bases and 3 bases, there was a span of 10 bases. The CDR3 protein is CASSVGRGNNQPQHF. CDR3 in DNA: TGTGCCAGCAGCGTAGGAAGAGGGAACAATCAGCCCCAGCATTTT.

On this clone itself: Other nucleotide sequences in the sample specify the same CDR3. The CDR3 DNA reads as TGTGCCAGCAGTTCCGGGACAGGGTACGAGCAGTACTTC. Its translation is CASSSGTGYEQYF. V is TRBV6-5 and J is TRBJ2-7, with 9 bases identical to TRBD1. The germline CDR1 and CDR2 sequences are MNHEY and SVGAGI. The CDR3 consists of 13 residues. With 4 bases clipped from V and 4 bases from J, the junction kept 2 bases outside the gene matches.

This clone was counted a single time. The rearrangement links TRBV4-3 to TRBJ2-3; TRBD2 matches at 9 bases. Germline V CDR1 and CDR2: LGHNA, YSLEER. V lost 3 bases, J lost 2 bases, and 9 bases stayed unmatched. The CDR3 has 17 amino acids. The CDR3 sequence is CASSQDLLAGFTDTQYF. The CDR3 DNA sequence: TGCGCCAGCAGCCAGGACCTTCTAGCGGGGTTCACAGATACGCAGTATTTT.

The CDR3 nucleotides are TGTGCCACCAGCAGGGGGGGGGCCAGCAATCAGCCCCAGCATTTT. It yields the protein CATSRGGASNQPQHF. This chain links TRBV15 with TRBJ1-5; tentative D call: TRBD1 (6 bases). Germline CDR1 reads LNHNV; CDR2 reads YYDKDF (reference sequence). The CDR3 contains 15 residues. V lost 3 bases to trimming and J lost 1 base, with 10 bases between them.

Points on this clone: Different DNA sequences within this sample yield the same CDR3. V usage is TRBV18 and J usage is TRBJ1-1; D gene uncertain. Trimming removed 1 base from V and 1 base from J, with 7 bases in between. Per germline, CDR1 KGHSH and CDR2 LQKENI. This CDR3 contains 14 residues. The CDR3 nucleotides are TGTGCCAGCTCACCACAGGGAGAGAACACTGAAGCTTTCTTT. Amino acid sequence: CASSPQGENTEAFF.

V gene TRBV14 combines with J gene TRBJ2-1; 7 positions match TRBD2. Germline CDR1 is SGHDN and CDR2 is FVKESK. Trimming removed 0 bases from V and 3 bases from J; junction bases left unmatched: 8. There are 17 residues in the CDR3. DNA for the CDR3: TGTGCCAGCAGCCAAGATTGGGCACTAGCGTACTACAATGAGCAGTTCTTC. Its translation is CASSQDWALAYYNEQFF.

The rearrangement joins TRBV19 to TRBJ2-3, with 10 nucleotides matching TRBD2. The trim removed 4 bases at V and 1 base at J, leaving 5 bases unmatched. This CDR3 is 16 amino acids long. Germline CDR1 is LNHDA and CDR2 is SQIVND (reference sequence). The CDR3 sequence: CASSRAGLAGTDTQYF. As DNA, the CDR3 is TGTGCCAGTAGTAGGGCAGGACTAGCGGGCACAGATACGCAGTATTTT.

This clone was seen many times. The chain has TRBV2 and TRBJ1-2; D uncertain. CDR1 is SNHLY, CDR2 FYNNEI, per germline. Trimming stripped 2 bases from V and 8 bases from J, with 9 bases between. The CDR3 is 12 residues long. The CDR3 reads CASSEQVWGYTF. CDR3 coding DNA: TGTGCCAGCAGTGAACAGGTCTGGGGCTACACCTTC.

The chain carries TRBV30 and TRBJ1-4; D not resolved. There are 13 residues in the CDR3. Germline lookup yields CDR1 GTSNPN and CDR2 SVGIG (reference sequence). Trimming took 4 bases from V and 8 from J, leaving 14 bases between them. CDR3 sequence (DNA): TGTGCCTGGACCCCCGGGTATCGGGAAAAACTGTTTTTT. This encodes CAWTPGYREKLFF.

In its sample, this clone was seen a few times. V gene TRBV30 combines with J gene TRBJ2-7, with 11 bases fitting TRBD1. The CDR3 extends over 14 amino acids. CDR1 and CDR2 (germline): GTSNPN, SVGIG (reference sequence). V shed 2 bases and J 7 bases; nucleotides not matched to a gene: 7. The chain's CDR3 is CAWSTDRGPREQYF. The CDR3 region has the DNA TGTGCCTGGAGTACGGACAGGGGGCCTCGGGAGCAGTACTTC.

The chain employs TRBV12-3 or TRBV12-4 and TRBJ1-1; 8 bases line up with TRBD1. CDR3 length equals 12 residues. J lost 9 bases, V lost 8 bases, and 8 bases had no gene match. The CDR3 region is CASVTGGDKAFF. In DNA form, the CDR3 reads TGTGCCAGCGTAACAGGGGGTGACAAAGCTTTCTTT.